This TCR beta chain was obtained from a study of blood T cell repertoires in COVID-19. Turning to the study itself: Samples of COVID-19 (acute and convalescent) were obtained from the United States, Italy and Spain. PBMCs, B-cell-depleted T cells, or T cells provided the cDNA or gDNA that made up the material.

Study processing details: Amplification of reference gene primers was used by the study to estimate nucleated cell counts. Produced via immunoSEQ multiplex PCR; TCRdb's table is partial and in-frame only. V and J calls and clone size follow that table, whereas D and trimming were derived from the DNA. This table has 200,000 to 250,000 clones, approximately 87% appearing once. The CDR3 contains 14 residues. Trimming cost V 6 bases and J 7 bases; bases outside gene matches: 8. Germline V gene lookup returns CDR1 LGHNT and CDR2 FRNRAP. The sample comprised peripheral blood. V gene TRBV12-5 combines with J gene TRBJ1-5; 8 positions agree with TRBD1. The TCR comes from a man in his 60s with acute or convalescent COVID-19. DNA of the CDR3: TGTGCTAGTGGCCCGGACAGGGCGGACCAGCCCCAGCATTTT. Translation: CASGPDRADQPQHF.